What follows are 23 T cell receptor beta chains derived from one specimen sequenced in a study of blood T cell repertoires in COVID-19. The method was immunoSEQ multiplex PCR; TCRdb's version includes in-frame clones alone and lacks a portion of them. The repertoire holds approximately 210,000 clones, with 84% as singletons. The sequenced material came from peripheral blood. These TCRs come from an older woman with active or convalescent COVID-19.

The V gene is TRBV5-4, the J gene TRBJ2-3, with 8 bases fitting TRBD2. The CDR3 has 14 amino acids. Germline CDR1 is SGHNT and CDR2 is YYREEE (reference sequence). V lost 2 bases and J lost 6; bases outside the gene matches: 5. In DNA form, the CDR3 reads TGTGCCAGCAGCTTCAGACTAGCGCGGGATACGCAGTATTTT. This encodes CASSFRLARDTQYF. Variable domain in full (rest from reference TRBV5-4 and TRBJ2-3): ETGVTQSPTHLIKTRGQQVTLRCSSQSGHNTVSWYQQALGQGPQFIFQYYREEENGRGNFPPRFSGLQFPNYSSELNVNALELDDSALYLCASSFRLARDTQYFGPGTRLTVL.

This chain joins TRBV9 and TRBJ2-2, with 10 bases that match TRBD2. Germline CDR1 SGDLS, CDR2 YYNGEE. The CDR3 consists of 17 residues. Trimming took 4 bases from V and 6 from J; bases not matched to a gene: 12. This CDR3 is CASSPILAGVSSGELFF. The CDR3 DNA reads TGTGCCAGCAGCCCAATCCTAGCGGGAGTGAGTTCCGGGGAGCTGTTTTTT.

This chain joins TRBV28 and TRBJ2-1, with D possibly matching TRBD1 (5 bases). The CDR3 covers 17 residues. The ends were cut back, 2 bases at V and 0 bases at J, with 14 bases in the middle. Germline V CDR1 and CDR2: MDHEN, SYDVKM. The CDR3 DNA reads as TGTGCCAGCAGTTTAGTGCGACAGACCGGCTCCTACAATGAGCAGTTCTTC. Amino acid sequence: CASSLVRQTGSYNEQFF.

This chain joins TRBV6-7 and TRBJ1-2, with D possibly TRBD1 on 6 matching bases. TRBV6-7 falls under the ORF class, with uncertain function. V was cut by 7 bases and J by 5 bases, with 17 bases left in between. The CDR3 has 14 residues. The CDR3 nucleotides read TGTGCCAGCAATACAGGGTTCTGCGGATATGGCTACACCTTC. Residues: CASNTGFCGYGYTF.

CDR3 in DNA: TGTGCCAGCAGTTCCCGCGGGCGACACTCCTACGAGCAGTACTTC. Translated: CASSSRGRHSYEQYF. J is TRBJ2-7 and V is TRBV6-6; D possibly corresponds to TRBD2 (5 bases). The V end was cut by 4 bases, the J end by 0 bases, with 13 bases between. CDR3 length: 15 amino acids. From germline, CDR1 is MNHNY and CDR2 SVGAGI (reference sequence).

This rearrangement joins TRBV7-2 to TRBJ2-1; 7 positions match TRBD1. V was pared by 3 bases and J by 8 bases, with 13 bases of the junction left unmatched. Germline assignment: CDR1 SGHTA and CDR2 FQGNSA. This CDR3 contains 16 residues. The CDR3, as DNA: TGTGCCAGCAGCTTGGGGGTGGGAAGGGGGCAACATGAGCAGTTCTTC. The encoded protein is CASSLGVGRGQHEQFF.

The J gene is TRBJ1-3, the V gene TRBV18; 7 bases map to TRBD1. CDR3 length: 14 residues. Trimming took 5 bases from V and 2 from J; bases not matched to a gene: 3. Germline values: CDR1 KGHSH, CDR2 LQKENI. CDR3 loop: CASSADRTGNTIYF. The CDR3 DNA reads as TGTGCCAGCTCAGCGGACAGGACTGGAAACACCATATATTTT.

This clone was counted once. The J gene is TRBJ2-3, the V gene TRBV4-2; D uncertain. Germline loops: CDR1 LGHNA, CDR2 YNFKEQ. V was clipped by 1 base and J by 6 bases, with 11 bases between them. The CDR3 has 14 residues. CDR3 DNA sequence: TGTGCCAGCAGCCAAGCTACTAACGGCGATACGCAGTATTTT. It codes for CASSQATNGDTQYF.

The V gene is TRBV15, the J gene TRBJ1-5; the D gene is possibly TRBD1 (5 bases). CDR1 LNHNV and CDR2 YYDKDF come from the germline V gene (reference sequence). The CDR3 totals 15 residues. V lost 2 bases and J lost 3, with 11 bases in between. This CDR3 reads CATSRLDSINQPQHF. DNA of the CDR3: TGTGCCACCAGCAGATTAGACAGTATCAATCAGCCCCAGCATTTT.

The rearrangement joins TRBV7-3 to TRBJ2-3, with TRBD2 identical over 11 bases. The CDR3 has 17 residues. V lost 5 bases to trimming and J lost 5 bases; unmatched junction nucleotides: 12. Germline V gene data show CDR1 as SGHTA and CDR2 as FQGTGA. The CDR3 DNA follows: TGTGCCAGCAGCCCAGGGGGTCTAGCGGGAGGATTAGATACGCAGTATTTT. This encodes CASSPGGLAGGLDTQYF.

This chain joins TRBV13 and TRBJ2-7; TRBD2 agrees at 8 bases. This CDR3 is built from 17 residues. The ends lost 2 bases at V and 4 bases at J; junction bases unmatched: 13. Germline loops: CDR1 PRHDT, CDR2 FYEKMQ (reference sequence). This CDR3 reads CASSLRRVSGTIYEQYF. The CDR3 coding sequence is TGTGCCAGCAGCTTAAGGAGGGTTAGCGGGACAATATACGAGCAGTACTTC.

The chain couples TRBV24-1 to TRBJ2-2, with TRBD1 identical over 9 bases. The CDR3 length is 15 residues. CDR1 and CDR2 (germline): KGHDR, SFDVKD. V was clipped by 6 bases and J by 3 bases; unmatched bases: 4. CDR3 nucleotide sequence: TGTGCCACCAGTCTCCGGGACAGGGACACCGGGGAGCTGTTTTTT. Translated: CATSLRDRDTGELFF.

This clone appeared a few times. The chain employs TRBV11-2 and TRBJ2-7; 10 bases are a match to TRBD1. Germline CDR1 is SGHAT and CDR2 is FQNNGV. The length of the CDR3 is 12 residues. V gave up 6 bases and J gave up 10 bases; unmatched junction bases: 6. As DNA, the CDR3 is TGTGCCAGCAGTAGACAGGGGGCCCCCCAGTACTTC. It yields the protein CASSRQGAPQYF.

The chain links TRBV12-5 to TRBJ2-7, with D possibly being TRBD2 (6 bases). Germline-derived CDR1 and CDR2 are LGHNT and FRNRAP. Trimming removed 1 base at V and 6 bases at J, with 7 bases between. CDR3 length: 12 residues. CDR3 in DNA: TGTGCTAGTGGTTTGGGGGGAGGCGAGCAGTACTTC. Amino acid sequence: CASGLGGGEQYF.

This clone was found once. The chain combines TRBV19 with TRBJ1-5, with D perhaps TRBD1 (5 bases). V was pared by 4 bases and J by 6 bases, with 19 bases between. CDR1 LNHDA and CDR2 SQIVND come from the germline V gene (reference sequence). The CDR3 loop spans 16 amino acids. The CDR3 DNA reads TGTGCCAGTAGTAACCCGGACGGGGGGATAGGTCAGCCCCAGCATTTT. Residues: CASSNPDGGIGQPQHF.

This rearrangement joins TRBV10-3 to TRBJ2-2, with D possibly TRBD1 on 5 matching bases. V was clipped by 6 bases and J by 7 bases, with 9 bases between them. CDR1 is ENHRY and CDR2 is SYGVKD in the germline V gene. The CDR3 is made up of 12 amino acids. CDR3: CAISDSYGELFF. CDR3 bases: TGTGCCATCAGCGACAGTTACGGGGAGCTGTTTTTT.

The J gene is TRBJ2-5, the V gene TRBV30; TRBD2 is a possible D gene (6 bases). CDR1 and CDR2 from the germline V gene are GTSNPN and SVGIG (reference sequence). This CDR3 region has 13 residues. The V end was cut by 7 bases, the J end by 5 bases, with 17 bases between. The CDR3 coding sequence is TGTGCCTCCAACCGGGGGACGGACGAGACCCAGTACTTC. Translation: CASNRGTDETQYF. Combining the CDR3 with reference TRBV30 and TRBJ2-5 gives the whole variable domain SQTIHQWPATLVQPVGSPLSLECTVEGTSNPNLYWYRQAAGRGLQLLFYSVGIGQISSEVPQNLSASRPQDRQFILSSKKLLLSDSGFYLCASNRGTDETQYFGPGTRLLVL.

Note on this clone: A read error is possible here, since a much larger clone lies one base away. The rearrangement uses TRBV27 and TRBJ2-2; D remains ambiguous. The length of the CDR3 is 12 residues. In germline, CDR1 is MNHEY, CDR2 SMNVEV (reference sequence). V was pared by 5 bases and J by 1 base, with 2 bases between. CDR3 sequence (DNA): TGTGCCAGCAGTCAGAACACCGGGGAGCTGTTTTTT. Translating it yields CASSQNTGELFF.

J is TRBJ1-2 and V is TRBV5-6; D not certain. The length of the CDR3 is 15 residues. Trimming took 0 bases from V and 8 from J, leaving 17 bases between them. The germline V gene has CDR1 SGHDT and CDR2 YYEEEE. The CDR3 DNA follows: TGTGCCAGCAGCTTGGGGTATATTGTTTCGGGAGGCTACACCTTC. The encoded protein is CASSLGYIVSGGYTF.

The chain carries TRBV28 and TRBJ1-5, with 9 bases matching TRBD1. Germline V CDR1 and CDR2: MDHEN, SYDVKM. This CDR3 has 17 residues. The J segment lost 6 bases and the V segment lost 4 bases, leaving 13 bases of the junction unmatched. CDR3 region: CASSWGKTGGGSQPQHF. CDR3 nucleotide sequence: TGTGCCAGCAGTTGGGGGAAGACAGGGGGTGGGAGTCAGCCCCAGCATTTT.

The V call is TRBV4-1, the J call TRBJ2-1; 7 nucleotides match TRBD2. The CDR3 spans 16 residues. Germline CDR1 MGHRA, CDR2 YSYEKL. Trimming removed 7 bases from V and 7 bases from J; junction bases left unmatched: 16. CDR3 DNA sequence: TGCGCCAGCATGTCTCTTGGTAGGGCCGGGGGGAATGAGCAGTTCTTC. This encodes CASMSLGRAGGNEQFF.

This sequence joins TRBV5-1 and TRBJ2-2, with TRBD2 matching over 10 bases. Germline CDR1 reads SGHRS; CDR2 reads YFSETQ. The CDR3 loop spans 19 amino acids. V lost 4 bases to trimming and J lost 2 bases; unmatched junction nucleotides: 14. CDR3 sequence: CASSLSGVAGGPNTGELFF. The DNA for the CDR3 is TGCGCCAGCAGCCTATCCGGGGTAGCGGGAGGTCCTAACACCGGGGAGCTGTTTTTT.

V usage is TRBV5-8 and J usage is TRBJ2-3; 8 bases line up with TRBD2. The CDR3 has 15 amino acids. Germline V gene lookup returns CDR1 SGHTS and CDR2 YDEGEE. Germline trimming cut 4 bases from V and 1 base from J; bases unmatched to any gene: 5. The CDR3 DNA sequence: TGTGCCAGCAGCAGAGCGGGAGTGTGCACAGATACGCAGTATTTT. Its protein product is CASSRAGVCTDTQYF. The full variable domain, rest sourced from reference TRBV5-8 and TRBJ2-3, is EAGVTQSPTHLIKTRGQQATLRCSPISGHTSVYWYQQALGLGLQFLLWYDEGEERNRGNFPPRFSGRQFPNYSSELNVNALELEDSALYLCASSRAGVCTDTQYFGPGTRLTVL.